The next 21 T cell receptor beta chains were all read from a single sample in a study of blood T cell repertoires in COVID-19. Some clones are missing from TCRdb's copy, which holds only in-frame ones; the method was immunoSEQ multiplex PCR. The table records 250,000 to 300,000 clones, around 82% of them present only once. Sequenced material: peripheral blood. These TCRs come from a man older than 75 with acute or convalescent COVID-19.

The rearrangement joins TRBV27 to TRBJ2-7, with TRBD2 matching 11 bases. The trim removed 2 bases at V and 5 bases at J, leaving 5 bases unmatched. The CDR3 spans 15 residues. In germline, CDR1 is MNHEY, CDR2 SMNVEV (reference sequence). The CDR3 sequence: CASSLRLAGSHEQYF. CDR3 coding DNA: TGTGCCAGCAGTTTAAGACTAGCGGGAAGCCACGAGCAGTACTTC.

There are a few counts of this clone. This rearrangement joins TRBV30 to TRBJ2-1; 9 bases match TRBD2. After removal of 0 bases from V and 9 bases from J, the junction contained 15 bases not matched to a gene. Germline CDR1 GTSNPN, CDR2 SVGIG (reference sequence). The CDR3 consists of 17 residues. The DNA for the CDR3 is TGTGCCTGGAGTGTTCGAGGTCTAGCGGGGAATCGAGGTGAGCAGTTCTTC. This translates into CAWSVRGLAGNRGEQFF.

The chain employs TRBV6-5 and TRBJ1-5, with D possibly TRBD1 on 6 matching bases. The CDR3 length is 12 residues. Per germline, CDR1 MNHEY and CDR2 SVGAGI. Trimming left V 8 bases short and J 4 bases short, with 9 bases between. CDR3 in amino acids: CASGTLNQPQHF. The CDR3 DNA follows: TGTGCCAGCGGGACACTGAATCAGCCCCAGCATTTT.

Here the CDR3 DNA reads TGCGCCAGTACACAGGGGGGAACAGATACGCAGTATTTT. Translating gives CASTQGGTDTQYF. J is TRBJ2-3 and V is TRBV5-1, with 8 bases that match TRBD1. Germline V CDR1 and CDR2: SGHRS, YFSETQ. The CDR3 is made up of 13 amino acids. V gave up 8 bases and J gave up 3 bases; unmatched junction bases: 5. Using reference TRBV5-1 and TRBJ2-3 for the parts outside the CDR3, the full variable domain is KAGVTQTPRYLIKTRGQQVTLSCSPISGHRSVSWYQQTPGQGLQFLFEYFSETQRNKGNFPGRFSGRQFSNSRSEMNVSTLELGDSALYLCASTQGGTDTQYFGPGTRLTVL.

The V call is TRBV2, the J call TRBJ1-4, with D maybe TRBD1 (6 bases). The CDR3 consists of 14 residues. With 5 bases removed from V and 6 bases from J, the gap between germline ends came to 13 bases. Germline values: CDR1 SNHLY, CDR2 FYNNEI. The DNA of the CDR3 is TGTGCCAGCAGTTCCCAGGGGATTTATGAAAAACTGTTTTTT. Translation gives CASSSQGIYEKLFF. Full variable domain (rest looked up from reference TRBV2 and TRBJ1-4): EPEVTQTPSHQVTQMGQEVILRCVPISNHLYFYWYRQILGQKVEFLVSFYNNEISEKSEIFDDQFSVERPDGSNFTLKIRSTKLEDSAMYFCASSSQGIYEKLFFGSGTQLSVL.

V and J are TRBV7-2 and TRBJ1-2; 11 bases line up with TRBD1. Germline values: CDR1 SGHTA, CDR2 FQGNSA. V was pared by 4 bases and J by 7 bases, with 8 bases of the junction left unmatched. This CDR3 is 15 amino acids long. The CDR3 reads CASSWGQGVISGYTF. In DNA form, the CDR3 reads TGTGCCAGCAGCTGGGGACAGGGGGTTATTAGTGGCTACACCTTC.

The chain uses TRBV7-8 and TRBJ2-5; D not certain. V gave up 1 base and J gave up 4 bases, with 16 bases separating them. CDR3 length: 16 residues. Germline V gene sequence: CDR1 SGHVS, CDR2 FQNEAQ. DNA for the CDR3: TGTGCCAGCAGCTTAGTACTACTCCCCAGCCGAGAGACCCAGTACTTC. This gives the protein CASSLVLLPSRETQYF.

This chain joins TRBV2 and TRBJ1-6; 10 bases match TRBD1. Germline CDR1 is SNHLY and CDR2 is FYNNEI. The CDR3 is made up of 14 amino acids. With V trimmed by 3 bases and J by 9 bases, 2 bases remained unmatched. CDR3 residues: CASSDGTGVSPLHF. The CDR3 DNA is TGTGCCAGCAGTGATGGGACAGGGGTTTCACCCCTCCACTTT.

The CDR3 reads CASSLLLAGGETQYF. CDR3 in DNA: TGTGCCAGCAGCTTATTGTTAGCGGGGGGAGAGACCCAGTACTTC. This rearrangement joins TRBV7-9 to TRBJ2-5; 10 bases map to TRBD2. The CDR3 has 15 residues. Per germline, CDR1 SEHNR and CDR2 FQNEAQ (reference sequence). Losses at the gene ends were 2 bases for V and 4 bases for J; bases not matched to a gene: 4.

The gene calls are TRBV15 and TRBJ2-3; D gene uncertain. Germline loops: CDR1 LNHNV, CDR2 YYDKDF (reference sequence). The V gene lost 0 bases and the J gene lost 0 bases, with 16 bases spanning the gap. The CDR3 length is 18 residues. The chain's CDR3 is CATSRDLLGSASTDTQYF. The CDR3 DNA is TGTGCCACCAGCAGAGATCTTTTAGGCAGCGCTAGCACAGATACGCAGTATTTT.

The chain has TRBV6-2 or TRBV6-3 and TRBJ1-5; D gene unclear. Trimming stripped 4 bases from V and 0 bases from J, with 4 bases between. Germline V gives CDR1 MNHEY, CDR2 SVGEGT. This CDR3 has 13 amino acids. The CDR3 sequence is CASSSLSNQPQHF. The DNA for the CDR3 is TGTGCCAGCAGTTCTCTTAGCAATCAGCCCCAGCATTTT.

The chain employs TRBV5-1 and TRBJ2-7; 11 nucleotides agree with TRBD1. V was pared by 0 bases and J by 7 bases, with 15 bases of the junction left unmatched. CDR1 and CDR2 from the germline V gene are SGHRS and YFSETQ. This CDR3 region has 18 residues. The CDR3 is CASSLEWKTRTGGREQYF. DNA of the CDR3: TGCGCCAGCAGCTTGGAATGGAAAACTCGGACAGGGGGCCGGGAGCAGTACTTC.

This clone was observed a few times. This chain connects TRBV10-3 to TRBJ1-6; TRBD1 agrees at 7 bases. The junction had 5 bases not matched to a gene; V was cut back by 9 bases and J by 6 bases. This CDR3 has 13 amino acids. In germline, CDR1 is ENHRY, CDR2 SYGVKD. CDR3 sequence: CAIAGTVNSPLHF. CDR3 DNA sequence: TGTGCCATAGCCGGGACAGTTAATTCACCCCTCCACTTT.

The chain couples TRBV9 to TRBJ1-3; the match to TRBD1 covers 7 bases. CDR3 length: 16 residues. The germline V gene encodes CDR1 SGDLS and CDR2 YYNGEE. J gave up 1 base and V 3 bases, and 7 bases lay outside the gene matches. The CDR3 coding sequence is TGTGCCAGCAGCGCAAGTACAGGGGTATCTGGAAACACCATATATTTT. Translating it yields CASSASTGVSGNTIYF.

The CDR3 nucleotides are TGTGCCAGCACCTTATATACGGGTTACTCCTACGAGCAGTACTTC. Its protein is CASTLYTGYSYEQYF. The chain carries TRBV28 and TRBJ2-7; D is unresolved. The germline V gene has CDR1 MDHEN and CDR2 SYDVKM. The CDR3 extends over 15 amino acids. The V gene lost 7 bases and the J gene lost 0 bases, with 16 bases spanning the gap. The full variable domain, its missing parts supplied by reference TRBV28 and TRBJ2-7, is DVKVTQSSRYLVKRTGEKVFLECVQDMDHENMFWYRQDPGLGLRLIYFSYDVKMKEKGDIPEGYSVSREKKERFSLILESASTNQTSMYLCASTLYTGYSYEQYFGPGTRLTVT.

The chain carries TRBV4-1 and TRBJ2-5; the match to TRBD1 covers 7 bases. The CDR3 is 15 residues long. The V gene's germline CDR1 is MGHRA and CDR2 YSYEKL. V dropped 3 bases and J dropped 2; count of bases not matched to a gene: 6. CDR3 coding DNA: TGCGCCAGCAGCCAGGTGGGACAGATACAAGAGACCCAGTACTTC. It yields the protein CASSQVGQIQETQYF.

V gene TRBV5-4 combines with J gene TRBJ2-7; TRBD1 matches at 7 bases. Germline loops: CDR1 SGHNT, CDR2 YYREEE (reference sequence). The CDR3 length is 14 residues. With 4 bases clipped from V and 1 base from J, the junction kept 5 bases outside the gene matches. The CDR3 loop is CASSPDRSSYEQYF. For the CDR3, the DNA is TGTGCCAGCAGCCCGGACAGGTCTTCCTACGAGCAGTACTTC.

This clone occurred once. The chain carries TRBV6-6 and TRBJ2-5, with D perhaps TRBD2 (5 bases). Germline V gene lookup returns CDR1 MNHNY and CDR2 SVGAGI (reference sequence). The germline V and J ends were trimmed by 7 bases and 5 bases, with 17 bases remaining between them. The CDR3 is 14 amino acids. In nucleotides, the CDR3 is TGTGCCAGCAAACACCTGGACGGCGGGGAGACCCAGTACTTC. It encodes CASKHLDGGETQYF.

This clone was detected once. The chain combines TRBV28 with TRBJ1-5; D unresolved. V lost 3 bases, J lost 4 bases, and 10 bases lay in between. Germline values: CDR1 MDHEN, CDR2 SYDVKM. The CDR3 runs 14 residues. The CDR3 protein is CASSFRIQNQPQHF. The CDR3 DNA is TGTGCCAGCAGTTTCAGAATTCAAAATCAGCCCCAGCATTTT. Variable domain in full (rest from reference TRBV28 and TRBJ1-5): DVKVTQSSRYLVKRTGEKVFLECVQDMDHENMFWYRQDPGLGLRLIYFSYDVKMKEKGDIPEGYSVSREKKERFSLILESASTNQTSMYLCASSFRIQNQPQHFGDGTRLSIL.

This clone has a single count. A much larger clonotype is one base distant, so this may be a read error. The sample holds other DNA sequences that translate to the same CDR3. The rearrangement links TRBV30 to TRBJ1-1; TRBD1 matches 8 bases. V gave up 6 bases and J gave up 8 bases; unmatched junction bases: 11. CDR1 is GTSNPN, CDR2 SVGIG, per germline (reference sequence). The CDR3 runs to 13 residues. CDR3 nucleotides: TGTGCCTGCCTAAGGACAGGGTGGTTCGAAGCTTTCTTT. Translating it yields CACLRTGWFEAFF. The whole variable domain, remainder taken from reference TRBV30 and TRBJ1-1, is SQTIHQWPATLVQPVGSPLSLECTVEGTSNPNLYWYRQAAGRGLQLLFYSVGIGQISSEVPQNLSASRPQDRQFILSSKKLLLSDSGFYLCACLRTGWFEAFFGQGTRLTVV.

V is TRBV25-1 and J is TRBJ1-4; TRBD1 agrees at 9 bases. CDR1 and CDR2 (germline): MGHDK, SYGVNS. This CDR3 region has 13 residues. Trimming cost V 6 bases and J 7 bases; bases outside gene matches: 3. In nucleotides, the CDR3 is TGTGCCAGCAGCGGGACAGGGTCTGAAAAACTGTTTTTT. Translating it yields CASSGTGSEKLFF.